This T cell receptor beta chain was sequenced for a study of blood T cell repertoires in COVID-19. Method: immunoSEQ multiplex PCR; TCRdb's copy keeps in-frame clones and lacks some. This sample has more than 450,000 clones, with roughly 87% found just once. This clone has only a few counts. The clonotype comes from a woman under 30 who had recovered from COVID-19. Specimen: PBMCs or T cells enriched from blood (not recorded which).

The CDR3 DNA is TGTGCCATCAGTGGACCGGGTGGGGGCAGGGACGACGGTGGCTACACCTTC. Translating it yields CAISGPGGGRDDGGYTF. The rearrangement uses TRBV10-3 and TRBJ1-2; tentatively, D is TRBD1 (6 bases). This CDR3 spans 17 amino acids. The V end was cut by 4 bases, the J end by 7 bases, with 25 bases between. Germline V gives CDR1 ENHRY, CDR2 SYGVKD.